These T cell receptor beta chains were read from a single sample in a study of cytomegalovirus exposure and HLA in healthy donors. The method was immunoSEQ multiplex PCR; TCRdb's version includes in-frame clones alone and lacks a portion of them. The data show 75,000 to 95,000 clones, 96% seen once. The sequencing sample was made of PBMCs. These TCRs come from a man in his late teens or twenties in good health and CMV-seronegative. Both conserved end residues are part of each CDR3.

>TRBJ1-2|TRBV5-1
CASSNNYGYTF
>TRBJ1-4|TRBV7-7
CASSLSTDEKLFF
>TRBJ2-5|TRBV11-2
CASSSTSGSLETQYF
>TRBJ1-3|TRBV5-1
CASSFTGQGSSSGNTIYF
>TRBJ1-1|TRBV6-6
CASSYSSPHAEAFF
>TRBJ1-1|TRBV7-2
CASSLVAAPGPDEAFF
>TRBJ2-6|TRBV4-3
CASSQEHGIGANVLTF
>TRBJ1-1|TRBV18
CASRQGVNTEAFF
>TRBJ2-3|TRBV29-1
CSVDPAGVSPDTQYF
>TRBJ2-3|TRBV6-1
CASSDSGGWTDTQYF
>TRBJ1-4|TRBV4-1
CASSQVGGRSEKLFF
>TRBJ1-1|TRBV5-1
CASSPDRPNTEAFF
>TRBJ1-2|TRBV9
CASSEADGGYGYTF
>TRBJ2-1|TRBV27
CASSLIAGVINEQFF
>TRBJ2-5|TRBV5-8
CASRPGGETQYF